These 18 T cell receptor beta chains originate from one sample sequenced in a study of blood T cell repertoires in COVID-19. Produced via immunoSEQ multiplex PCR; TCRdb's table is partial and in-frame only. The profile shows 90,000 to 150,000 clones, just over 70% of them singletons. What was sequenced was peripheral blood. These receptors originate from a human donor with acute or convalescent COVID-19. The donor label of this sample is uncertain.

This clone was counted ten times or more. The genes are TRBV12-5 and TRBJ2-7, with TRBD2 as a possible D gene (6 bases). This CDR3 contains 16 residues. V shed 0 bases and J shed 3 bases, with 15 bases lying between them. In germline, CDR1 is LGHNT, CDR2 FRNRAP. This chain's CDR3 is CASGLVLQGGGYEQYF. The CDR3 bases are TGTGCTAGTGGTTTGGTGCTCCAGGGAGGTGGCTACGAGCAGTACTTC.

The chain is built from TRBV21-1 and TRBJ1-1; the table's D call, TRBD1, was not checked against the DNA. TRBV21-1 is given as a pseudogene. The CDR3 contains 13 residues. CDR3 sequence reads: CASPDRRNTEAFF. CDR3 bases: TGTGCCAGCCCGGACAGGAGGAACACTGAAGCTTTCTTT.

The J gene is TRBJ1-1, the V gene TRBV2; a possible D gene is TRBD1 (6 bases). This CDR3 has 14 residues. Germline CDR1 is SNHLY and CDR2 is FYNNEI. Trimming pared 8 bases from V and 7 bases from J, leaving 20 bases between. This CDR3 is CASQKTWADSEAFF. CDR3 in DNA: TGTGCCAGCCAAAAAACATGGGCGGACAGTGAAGCTTTCTTT.

The chain couples TRBV6-5 to TRBJ1-4, with D uncertain. The V and J ends lost 5 bases and 6 bases respectively, with 13 bases between them. This CDR3 comprises 14 residues. CDR1 is MNHEY and CDR2 is SVGAGI in the germline V gene. CDR3 in DNA: TGTGCCAGCAGTATACAAAGGAGAGATGAAAAACTGTTTTTT. Its translation: CASSIQRRDEKLFF.

CDR3 nucleotides: TGTGCCAGTAGTCGTGATTGGGGGCACGAAAAACTGTTTTTT. Translating gives CASSRDWGHEKLFF. The chain recombines TRBV19 with TRBJ1-4; maybe TRBD1 (6 bases). This CDR3 has 14 residues. Germline V gene data show CDR1 as LNHDA and CDR2 as SQIVND (reference sequence). V gave up 5 bases and J gave up 8 bases, with 15 bases separating them.

The table lists this clone with a few counts. The chain is built from TRBV7-2 and TRBJ1-5; TRBD1 aligns across 11 bases. The J segment lost 7 bases and the V segment lost 1 base, leaving 3 bases of the junction unmatched. The CDR3 spans 15 residues. Germline CDR1 reads SGHTA; CDR2 reads FQGNSA. Here the CDR3 reads CASSLGTGGRQPQHF. In DNA, the CDR3 is TGTGCCAGCAGCTTAGGGACAGGGGGCCGGCAGCCCCAGCATTTT.

The chain uses TRBV18 and TRBJ1-4; a possible D gene is TRBD1 (6 bases). Trimming pared 4 bases from V and 3 bases from J, leaving 15 bases between. The CDR3 totals 16 residues. CDR1 is KGHSH, CDR2 LQKENI, per germline. The CDR3 DNA is TGTGCCAGCTCACGCTTGGGGGGGCCGGCTAATGAAAAACTGTTTTTT. This translates into CASSRLGGPANEKLFF.

V usage is TRBV6-5 and J usage is TRBJ2-1, with 12 bases aligning to TRBD2. V was pared by 11 bases and J by 7 bases, with 9 bases of the junction left unmatched. CDR3 length: 14 residues. Germline loops: CDR1 MNHEY, CDR2 SVGAGI. Here the CDR3 reads CAGWTSGAQNEQFF. In nucleotides, the CDR3 is TGTGCCGGGTGGACTAGCGGGGCCCAAAATGAGCAGTTCTTC.

The V gene is TRBV6-5, the J gene TRBJ1-2; TRBD1 might be the D (6 bases). This CDR3 is 14 amino acids long. Trimming shortened V by 7 bases and J by 5 bases, and 17 bases separated the two germline ends. Germline-derived CDR1 and CDR2 are MNHEY and SVGAGI. The CDR3 protein is CASKTRGSRYGYTF. The CDR3 bases are TGTGCCAGCAAAACCAGGGGCTCTCGATATGGCTACACCTTC.

The V gene is TRBV7-9, the J gene TRBJ2-3, with 7 bases matching TRBD2. J gave up 3 bases and V 0 bases, and 9 bases lay outside the gene matches. The CDR3 covers 17 residues. Germline V gene data show CDR1 as SEHNR and CDR2 as FQNEAQ (reference sequence). In DNA form, the CDR3 reads TGTGCCAGCAGCTTAGCTGGGGGGGTGTTAAGAACAGATACGCAGTATTTT. This gives the protein CASSLAGGVLRTDTQYF.

The CDR3 region is CAWRLARGNWHSGNTIYF. The CDR3 nucleotides are TGTGCCTGGAGATTGGCGAGGGGGAACTGGCACTCTGGAAACACCATATATTTT. V and J are TRBV30 and TRBJ1-3, with D possibly being TRBD1 (6 bases). The CDR3 runs 18 residues. Per the germline V gene, CDR1 is GTSNPN and CDR2 is SVGIG (reference sequence). V gave up 3 bases and J gave up 0 bases, with 21 bases separating them.

The chain links TRBV2 to TRBJ1-1; 7 positions match TRBD1. In germline, CDR1 is SNHLY, CDR2 FYNNEI. This CDR3 comprises 12 residues. V was clipped by 8 bases and J by 3 bases; unmatched bases: 3. CDR3 bases: TGTGCCAGCGGAGGGACAGACACTGAAGCTTTCTTT. This encodes CASGGTDTEAFF.

This chain uses TRBV29-1 with TRBJ1-4; a weak D match, TRBD1 (6 bases). Trimming shortened V by 3 bases and J by 5 bases, and 7 bases separated the two germline ends. The V gene's germline CDR1 is SQVTM and CDR2 ANQGSEA. This CDR3 has 12 residues. The CDR3 here is CSVEGANEKLFF. The CDR3 region has the DNA TGCAGCGTTGAGGGGGCGAATGAAAAACTGTTTTTT.

The CDR3 is CASSQAQGMSGYTF. The DNA for the CDR3 is TGCGCCAGCAGCCAAGCGCAGGGGATGAGCGGCTACACCTTC. The chain joins TRBV4-1 to TRBJ1-2; weak D call: TRBD1 (6 bases). Germline CDR1 and CDR2: MGHRA and YSYEKL. Trimming cost V 1 base and J 8 bases, with 14 bases left between them. The length of the CDR3 is 14 residues.

V and J are TRBV6-1 and TRBJ2-3; 9 nucleotides align to TRBD2. V lost 2 bases and J lost 4; bases outside the gene matches: 4. The V gene's germline CDR1 is MNHNS and CDR2 SASEGT. The CDR3 runs to 15 residues. The CDR3 bases are TGTGCCAGCAGTGAAAGGCTAGCGGGGTCAGATACGCAGTATTTT. It translates to CASSERLAGSDTQYF.

This sequence joins TRBV7-6 and TRBJ2-3; the match to TRBD2 covers 8 bases. V was pared by 4 bases and J by 0 bases, with 6 bases of the junction left unmatched. Germline V CDR1 and CDR2: SGHVS, FNYEAQ. This CDR3 contains 16 residues. In DNA, the CDR3 is TGTGCCAGCAGCTCGCGGGGGGCCCTTAGCACAGATACGCAGTATTTT. This gives the protein CASSSRGALSTDTQYF.

The rearrangement joins TRBV11-2 to TRBJ1-5; D is unresolved. Trimming cost V 1 base and J 6 bases, with 7 bases left between them. The CDR3 consists of 13 residues. CDR1 SGHAT and CDR2 FQNNGV come from the germline V gene. This chain's CDR3 is CASSLGTTQPQHF. CDR3 in DNA: TGTGCCAGCAGCTTAGGTACTACTCAGCCCCAGCATTTT.

The genes are TRBV6-5 and TRBJ1-1; D is unclear. This CDR3 has 11 residues. Germline loops: CDR1 MNHEY, CDR2 SVGAGI. Trimming stripped 2 bases from V and 11 bases from J, with 9 bases between. The CDR3 protein is CASSYGGRAFF. DNA of the CDR3: TGTGCCAGCAGTTACGGCGGTCGCGCTTTCTTT.